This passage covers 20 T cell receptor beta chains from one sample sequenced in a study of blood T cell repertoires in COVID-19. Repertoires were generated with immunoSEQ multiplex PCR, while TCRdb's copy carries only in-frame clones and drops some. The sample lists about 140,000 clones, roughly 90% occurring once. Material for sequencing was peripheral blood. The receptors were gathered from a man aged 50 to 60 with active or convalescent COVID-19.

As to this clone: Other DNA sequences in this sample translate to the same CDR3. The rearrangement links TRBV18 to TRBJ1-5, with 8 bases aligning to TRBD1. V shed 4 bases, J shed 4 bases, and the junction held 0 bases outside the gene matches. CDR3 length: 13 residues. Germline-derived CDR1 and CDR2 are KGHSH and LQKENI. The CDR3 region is CASSRQGNQPQHF. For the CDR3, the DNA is TGTGCCAGCTCACGACAGGGGAATCAGCCCCAGCATTTT.

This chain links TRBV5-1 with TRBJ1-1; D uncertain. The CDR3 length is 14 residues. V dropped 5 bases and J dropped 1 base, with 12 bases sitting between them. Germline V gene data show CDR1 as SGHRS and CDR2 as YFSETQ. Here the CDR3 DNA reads TGCGCCAGCAGTATGAGCGGCAGGAACACTGAAGCTTTCTTT. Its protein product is CASSMSGRNTEAFF.

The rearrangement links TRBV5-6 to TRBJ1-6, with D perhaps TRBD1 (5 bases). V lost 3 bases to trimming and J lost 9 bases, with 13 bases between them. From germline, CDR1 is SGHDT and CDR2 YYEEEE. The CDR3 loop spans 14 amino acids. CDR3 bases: TGTGCCAGCAGCTGGGGCGACGCCATTTCACCCCTCCACTTT. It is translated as CASSWGDAISPLHF.

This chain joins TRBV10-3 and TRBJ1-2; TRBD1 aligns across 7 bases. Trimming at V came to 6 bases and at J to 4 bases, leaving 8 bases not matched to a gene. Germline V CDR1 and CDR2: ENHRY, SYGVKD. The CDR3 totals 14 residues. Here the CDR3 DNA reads TGTGCCATCAGGGGCCGGACAGGCGCCTATGGCTACACCTTC. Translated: CAIRGRTGAYGYTF.

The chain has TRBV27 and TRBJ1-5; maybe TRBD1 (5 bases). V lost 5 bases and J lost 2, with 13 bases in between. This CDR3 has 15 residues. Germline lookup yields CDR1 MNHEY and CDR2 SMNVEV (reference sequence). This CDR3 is CASSQGWGGNQPQHF. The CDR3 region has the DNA TGTGCCAGCAGTCAGGGATGGGGGGGCAATCAGCCCCAGCATTTT.

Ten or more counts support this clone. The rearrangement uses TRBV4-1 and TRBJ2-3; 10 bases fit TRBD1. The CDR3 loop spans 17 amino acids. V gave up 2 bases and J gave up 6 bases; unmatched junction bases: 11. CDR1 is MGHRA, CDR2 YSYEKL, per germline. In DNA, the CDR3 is TGCGCCAGCAGCCAATTAGACAGGGGGCGCATGAGGGATACGCAGTATTTT. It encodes CASSQLDRGRMRDTQYF.

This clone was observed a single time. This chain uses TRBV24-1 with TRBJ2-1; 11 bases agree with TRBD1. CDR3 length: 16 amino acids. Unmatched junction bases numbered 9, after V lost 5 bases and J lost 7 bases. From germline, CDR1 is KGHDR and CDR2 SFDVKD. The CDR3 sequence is CATSALGQGAMNEQFF. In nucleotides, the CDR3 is TGTGCCACCAGTGCCCTCGGACAGGGGGCTATGAATGAGCAGTTCTTC.

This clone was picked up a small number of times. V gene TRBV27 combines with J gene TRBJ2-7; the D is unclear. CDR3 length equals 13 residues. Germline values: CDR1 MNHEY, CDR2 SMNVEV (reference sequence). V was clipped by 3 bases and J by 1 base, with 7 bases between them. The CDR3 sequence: CASSFIASYEQYF. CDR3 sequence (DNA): TGTGCCAGCAGTTTCATAGCTTCCTACGAGCAGTACTTC.

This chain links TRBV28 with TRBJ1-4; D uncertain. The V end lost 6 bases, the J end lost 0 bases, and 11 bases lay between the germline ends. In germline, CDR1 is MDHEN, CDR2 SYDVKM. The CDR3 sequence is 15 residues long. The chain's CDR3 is CASSLFRATNEKLFF. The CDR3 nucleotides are TGTGCCAGCAGCCTCTTTCGAGCAACTAATGAAAAACTGTTTTTT.

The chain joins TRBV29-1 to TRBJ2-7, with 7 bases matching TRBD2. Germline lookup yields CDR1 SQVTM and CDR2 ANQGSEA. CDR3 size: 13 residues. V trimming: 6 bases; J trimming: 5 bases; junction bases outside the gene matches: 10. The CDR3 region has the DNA TGCAGCGTCAAAACGGGGGGTTTGAACGAGCAGTACTTC. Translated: CSVKTGGLNEQYF.

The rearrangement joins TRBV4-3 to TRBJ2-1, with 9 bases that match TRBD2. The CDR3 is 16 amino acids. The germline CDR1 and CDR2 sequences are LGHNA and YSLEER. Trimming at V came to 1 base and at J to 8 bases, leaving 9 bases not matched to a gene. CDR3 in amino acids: CASSQARSGRKDEQFF. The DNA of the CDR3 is TGCGCCAGCAGCCAAGCCAGGAGCGGGAGGAAGGATGAGCAGTTCTTC.

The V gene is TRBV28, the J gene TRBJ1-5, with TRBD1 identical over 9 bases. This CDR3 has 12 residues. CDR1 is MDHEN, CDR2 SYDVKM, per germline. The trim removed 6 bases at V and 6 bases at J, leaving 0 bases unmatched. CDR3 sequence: CASRQGAQPQHF. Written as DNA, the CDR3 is TGTGCCAGCAGACAGGGGGCTCAGCCCCAGCATTTT. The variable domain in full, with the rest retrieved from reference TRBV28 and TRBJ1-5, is DVKVTQSSRYLVKRTGEKVFLECVQDMDHENMFWYRQDPGLGLRLIYFSYDVKMKEKGDIPEGYSVSREKKERFSLILESASTNQTSMYLCASRQGAQPQHFGDGTRLSIL.

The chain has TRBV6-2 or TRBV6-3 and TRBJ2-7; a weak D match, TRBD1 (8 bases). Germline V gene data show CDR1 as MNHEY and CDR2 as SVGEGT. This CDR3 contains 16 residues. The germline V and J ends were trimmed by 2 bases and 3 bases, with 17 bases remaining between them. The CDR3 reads CASSYKGGTGYYEQYF. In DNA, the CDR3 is TGTGCCAGCAGTTACAAGGGGGGGACAGGATACTACGAGCAGTACTTC.

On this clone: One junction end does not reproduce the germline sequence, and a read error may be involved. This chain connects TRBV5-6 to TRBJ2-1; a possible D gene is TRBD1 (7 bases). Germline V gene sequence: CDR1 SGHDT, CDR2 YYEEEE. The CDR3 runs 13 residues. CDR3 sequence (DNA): TGTGCCAGCAGCCAAGACAGGGAGGTTCCAACCGTCTTC. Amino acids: CASSQDREVPTVF.

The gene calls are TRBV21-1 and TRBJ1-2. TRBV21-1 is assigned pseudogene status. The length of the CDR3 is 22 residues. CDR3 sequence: CASSKAGPNRRGGGRNNYGYTF. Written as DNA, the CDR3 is TGTGCCAGCAGCAAAGCGGGGCCAAATCGACGGGGAGGCGGCCGAAATAACTATGGCTACACCTTC.

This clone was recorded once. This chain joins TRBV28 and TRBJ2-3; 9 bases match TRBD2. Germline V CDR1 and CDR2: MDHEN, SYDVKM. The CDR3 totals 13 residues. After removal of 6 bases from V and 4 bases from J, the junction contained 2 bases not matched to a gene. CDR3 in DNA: TGTGCCAGCAGGGCGGGAGGGCCAGATACGCAGTATTTT. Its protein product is CASRAGGPDTQYF.

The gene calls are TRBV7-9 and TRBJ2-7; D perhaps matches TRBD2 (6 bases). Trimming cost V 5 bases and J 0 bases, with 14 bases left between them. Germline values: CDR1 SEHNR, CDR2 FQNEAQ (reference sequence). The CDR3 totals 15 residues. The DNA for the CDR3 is TGTGCCAGCAGCCCAAAACCGGGACTCTCCTACGAGCAGTACTTC. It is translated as CASSPKPGLSYEQYF. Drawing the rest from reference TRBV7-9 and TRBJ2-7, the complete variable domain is DTGVSQNPRHKITKRGQNVTFRCDPISEHNRLYWYRQTLGQGPEFLTYFQNEAQLEKSRLLSDRFSAERPKGSFSTLEIQRTEQGDSAMYLCASSPKPGLSYEQYFGPGTRLTVT.

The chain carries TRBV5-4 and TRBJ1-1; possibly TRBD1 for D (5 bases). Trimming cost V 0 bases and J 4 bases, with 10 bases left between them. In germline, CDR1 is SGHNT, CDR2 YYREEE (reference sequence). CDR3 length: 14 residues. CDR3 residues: CASSLAGQGTEAFF. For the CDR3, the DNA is TGTGCCAGCAGCTTGGCCGGGCAGGGCACTGAAGCTTTCTTT.

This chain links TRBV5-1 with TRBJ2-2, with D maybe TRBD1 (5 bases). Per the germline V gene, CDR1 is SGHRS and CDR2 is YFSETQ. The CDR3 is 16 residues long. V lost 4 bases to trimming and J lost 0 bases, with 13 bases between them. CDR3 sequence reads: CASSPRQFANTGELFF. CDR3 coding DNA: TGCGCCAGCAGCCCAAGACAGTTCGCGAACACCGGGGAGCTGTTTTTT.

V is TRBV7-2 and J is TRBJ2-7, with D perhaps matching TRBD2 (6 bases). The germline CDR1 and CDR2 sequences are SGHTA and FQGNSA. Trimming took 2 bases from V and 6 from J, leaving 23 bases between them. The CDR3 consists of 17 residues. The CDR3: CASSLRTTSRSGGEQYF. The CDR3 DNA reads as TGTGCCAGCAGCTTACGAACAACTAGCCGATCTGGGGGCGAGCAGTACTTC.